These T cell receptor beta chains were read from a single sample in a study of T cell responses to AZD1222 COVID-19 vaccine. Produced via immunoSEQ multiplex PCR; TCRdb's table is partial and in-frame only. The data hold 100,000 to 150,000 clones, with approximately 87% observed a single time. The source material was peripheral blood, sampled on day 0 of AZD1222 vaccination. The receptor set was obtained from an adult in good health. Both conserved end residues are part of each CDR3. Fields, in order: D gene, J gene, clone size, V gene, CDR3 DNA, CDR3 protein. The D gene is left open where the match is weak. Clone size is given for some rows only: seen once, a few or many times, or a class if the clone is expanded.

- TRBJ1-5 - TRBV9 TGTGCCAGCAGCGTAACGCCGTCGGGGCCCCAGCATTTT CASSVTPSGPQHF
- TRBJ2-5 - TRBV7-2 TGTGCCAGCAGCTTAGTACGGGAAGAGACCCAGTACTTC CASSLVREETQYF
- TRBJ1-1 - TRBV7-8 TGTGCCAGCAGTGAAACAGCTCTGAACACTGAAGCTTTCTTT CASSETALNTEAFF
TRBD1 TRBJ1-5 - TRBV6-5 TGTGCCAGCAGCTCCAGGGGGCAGCCCCAGCATTTT CASSSRGQPQHF
- TRBJ1-3 - TRBV19 TGTGCCATTAGGGCCCCACGGAGCTCTGGAAACACCATATATTTT CAIRAPRSSGNTIYF
- TRBJ2-7 few TRBV27 TGTGCCAGCAGTTATGAATCACCGGTGGACTACGAGCAGTACTTC CASSYESPVDYEQYF
- TRBJ2-3 - TRBV11-2 TGTGCCAGCAGCGCCGGACCTACCAGCACAGATACGCAGTATTTT CASSAGPTSTDTQYF
- TRBJ1-2 - TRBV5-4 TGTGCCAGCAGCTCCCCCACGGACTCAAACTATGGCTACACCTTC CASSSPTDSNYGYTF
- TRBJ2-7 - TRBV5-5 TGTGCCAGCAGCCCCACCGATCGGAACGAGCAGTACTTC CASSPTDRNEQYF
TRBD2 TRBJ2-7 - TRBV3-1/TRBV3-2 TGTGCCAGCAGCCAAGATCGGGCTAGCGGCTCCTACGAGCAGTACTTC CASSQDRASGSYEQYF
- TRBJ1-2 - TRBV18 TGTGCCAGCTCACCGGACAATAACTATGGCTACACCTTC CASSPDNNYGYTF
- TRBJ1-1 - TRBV7-8 TGTGCCAGCAGCCCTAGGTTCGACACGTACACTGAAGCTTTCTTT CASSPRFDTYTEAFF
TRBD1 TRBJ1-4 - TRBV7-9 TGTGCCAGCAGGACCGACAGGGACGGGGAAAAACTGTTTTTT CASRTDRDGEKLFF
- TRBJ2-7 - TRBV3-1/TRBV3-2 TGTGCCAGCAGCCAAGCGACATACGAGCAGTACTTC CASSQATYEQYF
- TRBJ1-5 - TRBV6-5 TGTGCCAGCAGTTACGGCCGTAATCAGCCCCAGCATTTT CASSYGRNQPQHF
- TRBJ1-3 - TRBV18 TGTGCCAGCTCACCAAAAATGGGGTCCGGAAACACCATATATTTT CASSPKMGSGNTIYF
- TRBJ2-3 - TRBV6-2/TRBV6-3 TGTGCCAGCAGTACTAGGTCGGCGGATACGCAGTATTTT CASSTRSADTQYF
- TRBJ1-1 once TRBV4-3 TGCGCCAGCAGCCAAGATGGGCAGTGGGACACTGAAGCTTTCTTT CASSQDGQWDTEAFF
TRBD1 TRBJ1-4 - TRBV3-1/TRBV3-2 TGTGCCAGCAGCCTTCGACAGGGGGGCGAAAAACTGTTTTTT CASSLRQGGEKLFF
TRBD1 TRBJ1-1 - TRBV19 TGTGCCAGTAGTATCAACAGGGGGTCACTTGCTTTCTTT CASSINRGSLAFF
- TRBJ2-3 - TRBV20-1 TGCAGTGCTAGAGGGACAGATACGCAGTATTTT CSARGTDTQYF
- TRBJ1-4 - TRBV20-1 TGCAGTGCTAGTTCCCCGACTAAGGGGGGTCATGAAAAACTGTTTTTT CSASSPTKGGHEKLFF
TRBD1 TRBJ2-3 - TRBV11-3 TGTGCCAGCAGCTTCCGACAGGGTTCAGATACGCAGTATTTT CASSFRQGSDTQYF
- TRBJ2-5 - TRBV6-5 TGTGCCAGCAGATATACAGGGAACCAAGAGACCCAGTACTTC CASRYTGNQETQYF
- TRBJ2-7 - TRBV21-1 TGTGCCAGCAGGGGTGGAGCAGGGGCAATGTACGAGCAGTACTTC CASRGGAGAMYEQYF
TRBD2 TRBJ2-1 - TRBV28 TGTGCCAGCAGTCCTCCCCCGGCTAGCGGGATCTCTTACAATGAGCAGTTCTTC CASSPPPASGISYNEQFF
TRBD2 TRBJ2-1 few TRBV28 TGTGCCAGCAGTTTGGGGGCTAGCGGGAGAGTTTACAATGAGCAGTTCTTC CASSLGASGRVYNEQFF
- TRBJ2-3 - TRBV27 TGTGCCAGCAGTTTAAGGGGACCTTACACAGATACGCAGTATTTT CASSLRGPYTDTQYF
TRBD2 TRBJ2-3 - TRBV2 TGTGCCAGCAGTGAATCGGAGATAGCGGGAGGAGATACGCAGTATTTT CASSESEIAGGDTQYF
- TRBJ1-1 - TRBV5-6 TGTGCCAGCAGCTTAACCGGGAGAAACACTGAAGCTTTCTTT CASSLTGRNTEAFF
- TRBJ1-5 - TRBV7-9 TGTGCCAGCAGCCCCTTAGTGTCCAGGGCCAGCAATCAGCCCCAGCATTTT CASSPLVSRASNQPQHF
- TRBJ1-1 - TRBV5-1 TGCGCCAGCAGCTTGATCGACGGGAACACTGAAGCTTTCTTT CASSLIDGNTEAFF
TRBD2 TRBJ2-5 - TRBV5-1 TGCGCCAGCAGCTTAGCTAGCGGGGGACAAGAGACCCAGTACTTC CASSLASGGQETQYF
- TRBJ1-2 - TRBV30 TGTGCCTGGGACTACAGTGGATTAAACTATGGCTACACCTTC CAWDYSGLNYGYTF
TRBD1 TRBJ1-3 few TRBV2 TGTGCCAGCAGTACAGGACAGGGGCTTCTTGGAAACACCATATATTTT CASSTGQGLLGNTIYF
- TRBJ1-4 - TRBV9 TGTGCCAGCAGCGTAGGAGGGGGGGCGTCTAATGAAAAACTGTTTTTT CASSVGGGASNEKLFF
- TRBJ2-1 - TRBV6-5 TGTGCCAGCAGTTTTCCTAGCGATACTGAGCAGTTCTTC CASSFPSDTEQFF
TRBD2 TRBJ2-2 - TRBV30 TGTGCCTGGAGTGTCGGGGGGAGCGAAACCGGGGAGCTGTTTTTT CAWSVGGSETGELFF
- TRBJ1-1 once TRBV7-9 TGTGCCAGCAGCCGCGGGGGGGCTGAAGCTTTCTTT CASSRGGAEAFF
- TRBJ1-5 - TRBV5-8 TGTGCCAGCAGCTTTACAGTTAATCAGCCCCAGCATTTT CASSFTVNQPQHF
- TRBJ1-4 - TRBV6-5 TGTGCCAGCAGGACTCAACTAGGTGAAAAACTGTTTTTT CASRTQLGEKLFF
- TRBJ2-7 - TRBV5-6 TGTGCCAGCAGCCAGGAGACTAGCTCCTACGAGCAGTACTTC CASSQETSSYEQYF